The entry that follows covers one T cell receptor (beta chain) sequence. This sample is drawn from a study of blood T cells in healthy people across ages. The second PCR ran roughly 6 to 11 cycles with a sample-barcoded 5' primer and J-beta primers. TCRdb reprocessed the 5' RACE reads via MiXCR and lists one record per CDR3 protein. The sample holds roughly 410,000 distinct CDR3 sequences, approximately 52% seen once. V trimming: 4 bases; J trimming: 13 bases; junction bases outside the gene matches: 17. CDR1 and CDR2 (germline): SEHNR, FQNEAQ (reference sequence). The length of the CDR3 is 16 residues.

The rearrangement joins TRBV7-9 to TRBJ2-1; 9 nucleotides match TRBD2. Input material: blood. The TCR was taken from a man in his sixties in good health. The CDR3 protein is CASSSGLAPSRETQFF. DNA of the CDR3: TGTGCCAGCAGCTCAGGACTAGCGCCTAGTAGAGAGACCCAGTTCTTC.